The next 13 T cell receptor beta chains were all read from a single sample in a study of blood T cells in healthy people across ages. A second roughly 6 to 12 cycle PCR used barcoded and J-beta primers. A single record per CDR3 protein comes from TCRdb applying MiXCR to the 5' RACE reads. The top ten clones hold about 22% of a sample with about 720,000 distinct CDR3 sequences, 22% of them seen once. Sequencing used blood. The origin of the receptors is a man in his 70s in good health.

This clonotype was counted between two and nine times. The gene calls are TRBV20-1 and TRBJ1-3; no reliable D call. Germline V gene lookup returns CDR1 DFQATT and CDR2 SNEGSKA (reference sequence). This CDR3 has 14 amino acids. Trimming cost V 6 bases and J 7 bases, with 19 bases left between them. The CDR3 nucleotides read TGCAGTGCACCCGATTCTCATGCCGGGAACACCATATATTTT. Amino acids: CSAPDSHAGNTIYF.

This clonotype has only a few counts. The chain joins TRBV29-1 to TRBJ1-2; the D gene is possibly TRBD1 (5 bases). Germline assignment: CDR1 SQVTM and CDR2 ANQGSEA. The CDR3 totals 12 residues. The V end lost 7 bases, the J end lost 1 base, and 10 bases lay between the germline ends. The CDR3 protein is CSAGHYNYGYTF. The CDR3 DNA reads as TGCAGCGCAGGACACTATAACTATGGCTACACCTTC. Full variable domain (rest looked up from reference TRBV29-1 and TRBJ1-2): SAVISQKPSRDICQRGTSLTIQCQVDSQVTMMFWYRQQPGQSLTLIATANQGSEATYESGFVIDKFPISRPNLTFSTLTVSNMSPEDSSIYLCSAGHYNYGYTFGSGTRLTVV.

This clonotype has ten or more counts. V gene TRBV28 combines with J gene TRBJ2-4; TRBD2 matches 11 bases. Germline-derived CDR1 and CDR2 are MDHEN and SYDVKM. V lost 5 bases, J lost 11 bases, and 14 bases stayed unmatched. The CDR3 is 16 amino acids. CDR3 in amino acids: CASSPGGIGLAGLQYF. The CDR3 DNA sequence: TGTGCCAGCAGTCCCGGGGGTATTGGACTAGCGGGCCTTCAGTACTTC.

This clonotype was counted many times. This rearrangement joins TRBV29-1 to TRBJ2-1; D may be TRBD2 (6 bases). Per germline, CDR1 SQVTM and CDR2 ANQGSEA. Trimming left V 6 bases short and J 3 bases short, with 18 bases between. The CDR3 totals 15 residues. CDR3 sequence reads: CSVTPLAGFYNEQFF. Here the CDR3 DNA reads TGCAGCGTGACCCCCCTGGCGGGATTCTACAATGAGCAGTTCTTC.

This rearrangement joins TRBV20-1 to TRBJ2-3, with a weak D call TRBD2 (6 bases). V lost 6 bases and J 4 bases, leaving 20 bases between the germline ends. Germline V gene data show CDR1 as DFQATT and CDR2 as SNEGSKA (reference sequence). The CDR3 has 15 residues. The CDR3 reads CSACQGRDSADTQYF. Here the CDR3 DNA reads TGCAGTGCGTGTCAAGGCCGGGACTCAGCAGATACGCAGTATTTT.

The rearrangement links TRBV20-1 to TRBJ2-3; D remains unclear. This CDR3 has 11 residues. V lost 2 bases to trimming and J lost 6 bases, with 6 bases between them. The germline CDR1 and CDR2 sequences are DFQATT and SNEGSKA (reference sequence). CDR3 DNA: TGCAGTGCTAGAATTCAGGATACGCAGTATTTT. It encodes CSARIQDTQYF.

This chain uses TRBV27 with TRBJ1-2; D unresolved. Germline assignment: CDR1 MNHEY and CDR2 SMNVEV (reference sequence). The CDR3 covers 13 residues. V was shortened by 3 bases and J by 0 bases, with 5 bases between the two germline ends. For the CDR3, the DNA is TGTGCCAGCAGTTTTGCGGCTAACTATGGCTACACCTTC. It specifies CASSFAANYGYTF.

This clonotype was detected only a few times. The V call is TRBV20-1, the J call TRBJ2-3, with TRBD1 matching over 7 bases. Germline CDR1 reads DFQATT; CDR2 reads SNEGSKA (reference sequence). V shed 6 bases and J 3 bases; nucleotides not matched to a gene: 12. This CDR3 is built from 15 residues. CDR3 sequence reads: CSARTGAGNTDTQYF. The CDR3 DNA reads as TGCAGTGCCCGCACAGGGGCGGGTAATACAGATACGCAGTATTTT.

This chain links TRBV25-1 with TRBJ2-2; D is undetermined. V was shortened by 2 bases and J by 0 bases, with 10 bases between the two germline ends. The germline V gene has CDR1 MGHDK and CDR2 SYGVNS. CDR3 length equals 16 residues. CDR3 bases: TGTGCCAGCAGTGAACTAGGACGGACGAACACCGGGGAGCTGTTTTTT. Amino acid sequence: CASSELGRTNTGELFF.

CDR3 nucleotides: TGTGCCAGCAGTGAACGGTCGGGTGAGCAGTACGTC. Protein sequence: CASSERSGEQYV. This sequence joins TRBV25-1 and TRBJ2-7; D is uncertain. The CDR3 contains 12 residues. Trimming shortened V by 2 bases and J by 7 bases, and 9 bases separated the two germline ends. Per the germline V gene, CDR1 is MGHDK and CDR2 is SYGVNS.

The rearrangement links TRBV20-1 to TRBJ2-7; 7 bases align to TRBD1. The CDR3 loop spans 14 amino acids. Germline V lookup: CDR1 DFQATT, CDR2 SNEGSKA (reference sequence). J lost 3 bases, V lost 6 bases, and 11 bases had no gene match. CDR3 loop: CSATKQGISYEQYF. As DNA, the CDR3 is TGCAGTGCGACTAAACAGGGGATTAGCTACGAGCAGTACTTC.

The V and J genes are TRBV10-3 and TRBJ2-3; a weak D match, TRBD2 (5 bases). The CDR3 has 16 amino acids. Germline V gene lookup returns CDR1 ENHRY and CDR2 SYGVKD. V gave up 7 bases and J gave up 0 bases, with 17 bases separating them. The CDR3 spells CAIKESSVLSTDTQYF. The CDR3 bases are TGTGCCATCAAGGAGAGTAGCGTCCTCAGCACAGATACGCAGTATTTT.

V and J are TRBV3-1 and TRBJ2-3; TRBD2 matches 10 bases. Germline loops: CDR1 LGHDT, CDR2 YNNKEL (reference sequence). The CDR3 runs 16 residues. The V gene end was trimmed by 4 bases and the J gene end by 2 bases; junction bases not matched to a gene: 6. The CDR3 region is CASSPLAGVNTDTQYF. The CDR3 coding sequence is TGTGCCAGCAGCCCTCTAGCGGGGGTTAACACAGATACGCAGTATTTT.